The 25 T cell receptor beta chains in this list originate from one sample, sequenced in a study of T cells in Graves' hyperthyroidism and ophthalmopathy. Amplification yielded TCR beta CDR3 regions, with RNA transcripts as the source. HTBI primers were used for first-round RT-PCR of the TCR CDR3. TCRdb fed the multiplex PCR reads into MiXCR, producing one record per CDR3 protein. The sample lists nearly 750,000 distinct CDR3 sequences, roughly a third seen once, with roughly 31% in the top ten. The specimen was blood. The receptors were sampled from a woman between 40 and 50 years old with Graves' hyperthyroidism.

This clonotype was counted ten times or more. The chain joins TRBV19 to TRBJ2-7; either TRBD1 or TRBD2 may supply D (5 bases each). CDR3 length: 15 amino acids. CDR1 is LNHDA and CDR2 is SQIVND in the germline V gene (reference sequence). The V gene lost 6 bases and the J gene lost 2 bases, with 17 bases spanning the gap. DNA for the CDR3: TGTGCCAGTAGCCTAACAGGACTGATGGCCTACGAGCAGTACTTC. Protein sequence: CASSLTGLMAYEQYF.

This clonotype has just a few counts. The rearrangement uses TRBV10-2 and TRBJ2-6; 14 bases match TRBD2. In germline, CDR1 is WSHSY, CDR2 SAAADI. J was trimmed by 3 bases and V by 5 bases; bases with no gene match: 9. CDR3 length equals 19 residues. The CDR3 is CASSSPGLAGAGGANVLTF. The CDR3 DNA reads TGCGCCAGCAGTTCCCCGGGACTAGCGGGAGCGGGTGGGGCCAACGTCCTGACTTTC.

This clonotype appeared a few times. The gene calls are TRBV24-1 and TRBJ1-5, with 8 nucleotides matching TRBD1. Germline CDR1 is KGHDR and CDR2 is SFDVKD. This CDR3 has 14 amino acids. V was clipped by 4 bases and J by 5 bases; unmatched bases: 3. In DNA form, the CDR3 reads TGTGCCACCAGTGACCTACAGGGGGATCAGCCCCAGCATTTT. Translating it yields CATSDLQGDQPQHF.

Comment on this clonotype: This may be a read error, as it is one base from a much larger clone. The chain joins TRBV7-2 to TRBJ2-7; no definite D call. V was trimmed by 2 bases and J by 7 bases, leaving 9 bases between them. CDR1 and CDR2 (germline): SGHTA, FQGNSA. The CDR3 length is 12 residues. The CDR3 protein is CASSLLCIEQYF. The CDR3 nucleotides read TGTGCCAGCAGCTTACTCTGTATAGAGCAGTACTTC.

CDR3 nucleotides: TGTGCCAGCAGCTTAAGGGCCTTGCGGGGGGGCGTTACCTACGAGCAGTACTTC. Protein sequence: CASSLRALRGGVTYEQYF. V and J are TRBV7-2 and TRBJ2-7; 9 bases are a match to TRBD2. This CDR3 spans 18 amino acids. V was pared by 2 bases and J by 2 bases, with 13 bases of the junction left unmatched. The germline V gene encodes CDR1 SGHTA and CDR2 FQGNSA.

This clonotype was observed a handful of times. The rearrangement uses TRBV11-2 and TRBJ1-2; 7 bases align to TRBD1. The J segment lost 3 bases and the V segment lost 7 bases, leaving 11 bases of the junction unmatched. The CDR3 covers 15 residues. The germline V gene encodes CDR1 SGHAT and CDR2 FQNNGV. The CDR3 loop is CASTFSSGTDYGYTF. DNA for the CDR3: TGTGCCAGCACCTTTTCATCCGGGACAGACTATGGCTACACCTTC. The full variable domain, completed using reference TRBV11-2 and TRBJ1-2, is EAGVAQSPRYKIIEKRQSVAFWCNPISGHATLYWYQQILGQGPKLLIQFQNNGVVDDSQLPKDRFSAERLKGVDSTLKIQPAKLEDSAVYLCASTFSSGTDYGYTFGSGTRLTVV.

This clonotype was seen many times. The CDR3 DNA is TGTGCCAGCAGCTTAGAGACGAGTCAGCCCCAGCATTTT. This translates into CASSLETSQPQHF. The chain is built from TRBV11-2 and TRBJ1-5, with no clear D. The CDR3 covers 13 residues. CDR1 is SGHAT, CDR2 FQNNGV, per germline. With 0 bases removed from V and 6 bases from J, the gap between germline ends came to 6 bases.

V usage is TRBV12-3 or TRBV12-4 and J usage is TRBJ2-2; D not certain. There are 8 residues in the CDR3. Trimming took 6 bases from V and 10 from J, leaving 0 bases between them. CDR3 amino acids: CASRELFF. The CDR3 coding sequence is TGTGCCAGCAGGGAGCTGTTTTTT.

The V and J genes are TRBV7-8 and TRBJ1-4; perhaps TRBD1 as D (6 bases). CDR1 and CDR2 (germline): SGHVS, FQNEAQ. The germline V and J ends were trimmed by 1 base and 7 bases, with 13 bases remaining between them. The length of the CDR3 is 15 residues. Here the CDR3 reads CASSLVTGGSEKLFF. The CDR3 DNA follows: TGTGCCAGCAGCTTAGTGACAGGCGGTAGTGAAAAACTGTTTTTT.

A few counts support this clonotype. The junction departs from the called germline gene at one end, perhaps through a read error. V usage is TRBV10-2 and J usage is TRBJ2-7, with TRBD2 identical over 7 bases. The CDR3 loop spans 14 amino acids. The germline V gene encodes CDR1 WSHSY and CDR2 SAAADI. The CDR3 region is CASSHPGLQYEQYF. CDR3 bases: TGTGCCAGCAGTCATCCGGGACTACAATACGAGCAGTACTTC.

The chain carries TRBV7-9 and TRBJ1-4; possibly TRBD1 for D (5 bases). Germline lookup yields CDR1 SEHNR and CDR2 FQNEAQ (reference sequence). V dropped 5 bases and J dropped 0 bases, with 10 bases sitting between them. The CDR3 loop spans 15 amino acids. The CDR3 is CASSGTVATNEKLFF. CDR3 DNA sequence: TGTGCCAGCAGCGGGACCGTTGCAACTAATGAAAAACTGTTTTTT.

This clonotype was detected many times. CDR3 in DNA: TGTGCCAGCAGTGTAGGCTTGGTGTATGGCTACACCTTC. Protein product: CASSVGLVYGYTF. V gene TRBV6-5 combines with J gene TRBJ1-2, with unresolved D. CDR1 is MNHEY and CDR2 is SVGAGI in the germline V gene. This CDR3 is built from 13 residues. The ends were cut back, 5 bases at V and 5 bases at J, with 12 bases in the middle.

This clonotype was found a few times. The V and J genes are TRBV12-3 or TRBV12-4 and TRBJ1-2, with TRBD1 as a possible D gene (5 bases). Trimming removed 6 bases from V and 4 bases from J, with 15 bases in between. The CDR3 has 14 amino acids. The CDR3 region has the DNA TGTGCCAGCAGCACACGGGGGGAGATCTATGGCTACACCTTC. Translated: CASSTRGEIYGYTF.

This clonotype was counted only a few times. The chain uses TRBV12-3 or TRBV12-4 and TRBJ2-7, with D perhaps being TRBD1 or TRBD2 (5 bases each). V lost 1 base to trimming and J lost 3 bases, with 13 bases between them. The CDR3 spans 15 residues. The CDR3 sequence: CASSLEGLGSYEQYF. DNA of the CDR3: TGTGCCAGCAGTTTAGAGGGGCTTGGGAGCTACGAGCAGTACTTC.

The V and J genes are TRBV10-2 and TRBJ2-5, with D possibly being TRBD2 (5 bases). The CDR3 has 14 residues. V was clipped by 5 bases and J by 5 bases, with 15 bases between them. From germline, CDR1 is WSHSY and CDR2 SAAADI. CDR3 coding DNA: TGCGCCAGCAGTCCGGGGATAAGAATGGAGACCCAGTACTTC. Translating it yields CASSPGIRMETQYF.

Concerning this clonotype: The junction departs from the called germline gene at one end, perhaps through a read error. CDR3 in amino acids: CASSKEFGGELFF. CDR3 nucleotide sequence: TGTGCTAGCAGTAAGGAGTTCGGCGGGGAGCTGTTTTTT. This chain links TRBV7-7 with TRBJ2-2; D not resolved. Germline CDR1 SSHAT, CDR2 FNYEAQ (reference sequence). This CDR3 has 13 amino acids.

V gene TRBV7-8 combines with J gene TRBJ2-5, with 9 positions matching TRBD1. CDR1 is SGHVS, CDR2 FQNEAQ, per germline. V gave up 2 bases and J gave up 4 bases; unmatched junction bases: 5. The CDR3 totals 15 residues. DNA of the CDR3: TGTGCCAGCAGCTTAAACCCGACAGGGGGAGAGACCCAGTACTTC. Encoded protein: CASSLNPTGGETQYF.

In its sample, this clonotype was seen a few times. The rearrangement links TRBV5-4 to TRBJ1-1; a weak D match, TRBD1 (6 bases). This CDR3 contains 14 residues. Trimming cost V 5 bases and J 5 bases, with 16 bases left between them. The germline CDR1 and CDR2 sequences are SGHNT and YYREEE (reference sequence). The CDR3 sequence: CASRFVGGRTEAFF. DNA for the CDR3: TGTGCCAGCAGGTTTGTTGGGGGCAGGACTGAAGCTTTCTTT.

With respect to this clonotype: This clone may be a read error of a much larger clone one base away. This chain joins TRBV7-9 and TRBJ2-7, with a weak D call TRBD2 (5 bases). Trimming left V 5 bases short and J 8 bases short, with 19 bases between. Per the germline V gene, CDR1 is SEHNR and CDR2 is FQNEAQ (reference sequence). The CDR3 length is 14 residues. The CDR3 sequence is CASSQVRRGYKQYF. Here the CDR3 DNA reads TGTGCCAGCAGCCAAGTGAGGCGAGGGTACAAGCAGTACTTC. Supplemented by reference TRBV7-9 and TRBJ2-7, the full variable domain reads DTGVSQNPRHKITKRGQNVTFRCDPISEHNRLYWYRQTLGQGPEFLTYFQNEAQLEKSRLLSDRFSAERPKGSFSTLEIQRTEQGDSAMYLCASSQVRRGYKQYFGPGTRLTVT.

The chain employs TRBV11-1 and TRBJ2-3; TRBD2 matches 14 bases. V dropped 7 bases and J dropped 6; count of bases not matched to a gene: 6. Looked up from germline, CDR1 is SGHAT and CDR2 is FQDESV (reference sequence). The length of the CDR3 is 15 residues. The CDR3 reads CASTGLAGVLDTQYF. The CDR3 DNA sequence: TGTGCCAGCACGGGACTAGCGGGAGTTTTGGATACGCAGTATTTT.

As to this clonotype: Given a much more abundant clone one base away, this may be a read error. The chain links TRBV10-2 to TRBJ1-6; D is undetermined. The germline V gene encodes CDR1 WSHSY and CDR2 SAAADI. The CDR3 covers 15 residues. CDR3 loop: CASSFRETYSSPLHF. CDR3 nucleotide sequence: TGTGCCAGCAGCTTTAGGGAAACCTATAGTTCACCCCTCCACTTT.

This clonotype has at least ten counts. J is TRBJ1-3 and V is TRBV4-3, with unresolved D. Germline CDR1 and CDR2: LGHNA and YSLEER. This CDR3 region has 12 residues. V was pared by 0 bases and J by 8 bases, with 5 bases between. CDR3 residues: CASSQDAYTIYF. The CDR3 region has the DNA TGCGCCAGCAGCCAAGATGCATACACCATATATTTT.

This clonotype was observed at least ten times. The chain carries TRBV9 and TRBJ2-5, with a tentative D call TRBD1 (6 bases). The CDR3 spans 16 residues. Germline V gene data show CDR1 as SGDLS and CDR2 as YYNGEE. Trimming removed 3 bases from V and 4 bases from J, with 19 bases in between. The DNA of the CDR3 is TGTGCCAGCAGCGACCTGGGTGGGGGCTACGGAGAGACCCAGTACTTC. This translates into CASSDLGGGYGETQYF.

This clonotype was picked up a small number of times. Possible read error: a much larger clone is one base away. This CDR3 is CAMQGLLYGYTF. In nucleotides, the CDR3 is TGTGCCATGCAGGGGCTCCTCTATGGCTACACCTTC. This chain connects TRBV10-3 to TRBJ1-2; D perhaps matches TRBD1 (6 bases). The CDR3 is 12 residues long. Germline V gene lookup returns CDR1 ENHRY and CDR2 SYGVKD. Trimming took off 9 bases at V and 4 bases at J, with 12 bases between the two ends.

In this sample, this clonotype turned up once. The chain has TRBV25-1 and TRBJ1-6; D is perhaps TRBD1 (6 bases). Deletions cut 5 bases from V and 9 bases from J, with 23 bases between. Looked up from germline, CDR1 is MGHDK and CDR2 is SYGVNS. The CDR3 length is 17 residues. The CDR3, as DNA: TGTGCCAGCAGTTCAACCGGGACAACGGGTGCCAGTTCACCCCTCCACTTT. This encodes CASSSTGTTGASSPLHF.